The next 6 T cell receptor beta chains were all read from a single sample in a study of cytomegalovirus exposure and HLA in healthy donors. The PCR had 60 Vbeta and 13 Jbeta primers. TCRdb's table, derived via immunoSEQ multiplex PCR, lists solely in-frame clones and lacks some. The table includes about 170,000 clones, approximately 67% detected once. Sample: PBMCs. These TCRs come from a man aged 40-55 years in good health and CMV-seronegative.

V gene TRBV5-4 combines with J gene TRBJ2-1; 9 nucleotides line up with TRBD2. V was pared by 3 bases and J by 4 bases, with 5 bases of the junction left unmatched. Germline V gives CDR1 SGHNT, CDR2 YYREEE (reference sequence). The CDR3 spans 15 residues. CDR3 residues: CASSYGLATYNEQFF. The CDR3 DNA reads as TGTGCCAGCAGCTACGGACTAGCGACGTACAATGAGCAGTTCTTC.

This chain joins TRBV6-1 and TRBJ2-1; 7 bases agree with TRBD1. The CDR3 covers 15 residues. CDR1 is MNHNS, CDR2 SASEGT, per germline. V lost 7 bases to trimming and J lost 4 bases; unmatched junction nucleotides: 10. CDR3: CASIPQGNGYNEQFF. CDR3 sequence (DNA): TGTGCCAGCATCCCACAGGGGAACGGGTACAATGAGCAGTTCTTC.

The chain has TRBV4-3 and TRBJ2-3; the match to TRBD2 covers 13 bases. Trimming at V came to 0 bases and at J to 5 bases, leaving 2 bases not matched to a gene. The CDR3 contains 16 residues. Germline V gene data show CDR1 as LGHNA and CDR2 as YSLEER. Written as DNA, the CDR3 is TGCGCCAGCAGCCAAGAGGGACTAGCGGGACTAGATACGCAGTATTTT. Its protein is CASSQEGLAGLDTQYF.

This clone was seen once. The chain employs TRBV5-1 and TRBJ1-6, with D perhaps matching TRBD1 (5 bases). Trimming cost V 2 bases and J 8 bases, with 11 bases left between them. The CDR3 consists of 14 residues. Germline V CDR1 and CDR2: SGHRS, YFSETQ. As DNA, the CDR3 is TGCGCCAGCAGCTTTGGTGACAGAGATTCACCCCTCCACTTT. Amino acids: CASSFGDRDSPLHF.

J is TRBJ2-1 and V is TRBV30; 8 bases line up with TRBD2. The junction had 3 bases not matched to a gene; V was cut back by 1 base and J by 4 bases. Germline V CDR1 and CDR2: GTSNPN, SVGIG (reference sequence). There are 14 residues in the CDR3. This CDR3 reads CAWSGLAGYNEQFF. The CDR3 nucleotides read TGTGCCTGGAGTGGGCTAGCGGGTTACAATGAGCAGTTCTTC. Combining the CDR3 with reference TRBV30 and TRBJ2-1 gives the whole variable domain SQTIHQWPATLVQPVGSPLSLECTVEGTSNPNLYWYRQAAGRGLQLLFYSVGIGQISSEVPQNLSASRPQDRQFILSSKKLLLSDSGFYLCAWSGLAGYNEQFFGPGTRLTVL.

The chain joins TRBV9 to TRBJ2-3; 11 bases are a match to TRBD2. Germline values: CDR1 SGDLS, CDR2 YYNGEE. The length of the CDR3 is 15 residues. Losses at the gene ends were 3 bases for V and 2 bases for J; bases not matched to a gene: 2. The CDR3 region has the DNA TGTGCCAGCAGCGCTAGCGGGAGGCCCACAGATACGCAGTATTTT. Its protein product is CASSASGRPTDTQYF.